The present TCR beta chain was sequenced within a study of patients and donors after allogeneic stem cell transplantation. TCRdb analysed the RT-PCR reads with MiXCR anew, one entry per CDR3 protein. The sample consists of over 350,000 distinct CDR3 sequences, more than 15% of them appearing once. This clonotype was seen many times. This CDR3 is built from 13 residues. CDR1 SGHRS and CDR2 YFSETQ come from the germline V gene. Trimming pared 4 bases from V and 3 bases from J, leaving 11 bases between. The receptor comes from a human donor who was either an allogeneic HSCT recipient or a stem cell or donor lymphocyte infusion donor (not recorded which). It is not recorded whose cells these are; they may come from a transplant donor. The rearrangement links TRBV5-1 to TRBJ2-7; possible D gene TRBD1, 6 bases. Sequenced: blood, either unsorted or a sorted T cell fraction (not recorded which). CDR3 region: CASSPTGFYEQYF. CDR3 bases: TGCGCCAGCAGCCCGACAGGTTTCTACGAGCAGTACTTC. The whole variable domain, filled in from reference TRBV5-1 and TRBJ2-7, reads KAGVTQTPRYLIKTRGQQVTLSCSPISGHRSVSWYQQTPGQGLQFLFEYFSETQRNKGNFPGRFSGRQFSNSRSEMNVSTLELGDSALYLCASSPTGFYEQYFGPGTRLTVT.